Shown below are 23 T cell receptor beta chains from a single sample sequenced in a study of shared clonotypes between healthy human individuals (dated by TCRdb to 2019 to 2021). Libraries were made using the immunoSEQ multiplex PCR assay. Here the immuneACCESS table is served through TCRdb, limited to in-frame sequences with V and J called. Missing clones are a known gap in these copies; in checked studies unresolved V genes cover under half, and the rest lacks a known reason. The sample table lists roughly 2.1 million clones, about 92% of them with a count of one. The ten top clones hold around 1.7% of the sample. CD8 naive samples were CD45RO-negative cells positively selected for CCR7, giving a CD45RA+CCR7+ population that excluded TemRA cells. Sequencing was performed on naive CD8+ T cells from PBMCs. The cell subset or site label on this specimen signifies: CD45RA+CCR7+. These receptors were collected from a man in his late teens or twenties in good health. Some clones in this sample may be carry-over from other donors' samples.

The chain combines TRBV5-6 with TRBJ2-3, with 10 bases aligning to TRBD2. V shed 0 bases, J shed 3 bases, and the junction held 4 bases outside the gene matches. Germline CDR1 and CDR2: SGHDT and YYEEEE. There are 16 residues in the CDR3. Written as DNA, the CDR3 is TGTGCCAGCAGCTTGGATCTAGCGGGAGTAACAGATACGCAGTATTTT. It yields the protein CASSLDLAGVTDTQYF. The full variable domain, its missing parts supplied by reference TRBV5-6 and TRBJ2-3, is DAGVTQSPTHLIKTRGQQVTLRCSPKSGHDTVSWYQQALGQGPQFIFQYYEEEERQRGNFPDRFSGHQFPNYSSELNVNALLLGDSALYLCASSLDLAGVTDTQYFGPGTRLTVL.

The gene calls are TRBV7-7 and TRBJ2-2, with a weak D call TRBD1 (6 bases). From germline, CDR1 is SSHAT and CDR2 FNYEAQ (reference sequence). The CDR3 consists of 16 residues. Trimming cost V 2 bases and J 5 bases, with 15 bases left between them. In DNA, the CDR3 is TGTGCCAGCAGCTTATCAGGGGAGAGTGAAACCGGGGAGCTGTTTTTT. It translates to CASSLSGESETGELFF.

The chain links TRBV11-2 to TRBJ2-5; 7 nucleotides match TRBD2. The last part of the DNA fits TRBJ2-7 better; the J call may be wrong. Germline CDR1 and CDR2: SGHAT and FQNNGV. The CDR3 is made up of 15 amino acids. The CDR3 spells CASTTTRERIYEQYF. The CDR3 region has the DNA TGTGCCAGCACCACCACGCGGGAGAGGATCTACGAGCAGTACTTC.

The V gene is TRBV14, the J gene TRBJ1-1; 7 positions match TRBD1. Germline V gives CDR1 SGHDN, CDR2 FVKESK. The CDR3 is 16 amino acids. The ends lost 4 bases at V and 1 base at J; junction bases unmatched: 9. The CDR3 loop reads CASSRREDRANTEAFF. In DNA, the CDR3 is TGTGCCAGCAGCCGTAGAGAAGACAGGGCGAACACTGAAGCTTTCTTT. Filled out from reference TRBV14 and TRBJ1-1, the complete variable domain reads EAGVTQFPSHSVIEKGQTVTLRCDPISGHDNLYWYRRVMGKEIKFLLHFVKESKQDESGMPNNRFLAERTGGTYSTLKVQPAELEDSGVYFCASSRREDRANTEAFFGQGTRLTVV.

About this clone: The same CDR3 also results from other DNA sequences found in this sample. The chain has TRBV7-2 and TRBJ2-7; TRBD2 agrees at 11 bases. Losses at the gene ends were 3 bases for V and 4 bases for J; bases not matched to a gene: 8. This CDR3 has 16 residues. The V gene's germline CDR1 is SGHTA and CDR2 FQGNSA. The CDR3, as DNA: TGTGCCAGCAGCTTTCCTAGGACTAGCGGGTCATACGAGCAGTACTTC. Encoded protein: CASSFPRTSGSYEQYF.

V usage is TRBV19 and J usage is TRBJ1-2; possibly TRBD1 for D (6 bases). The CDR3 totals 15 residues. Trimming left V 4 bases short and J 1 base short, with 13 bases between. Germline CDR1 reads LNHDA; CDR2 reads SQIVND (reference sequence). CDR3 residues: CASSTGQTFNYGYTF. The DNA for the CDR3 is TGTGCCAGTAGTACAGGACAGACTTTTAACTATGGCTACACCTTC.

CDR3 in DNA: TGTGCCAGCAGTTACGGCAAGGGCCACTCTGGAAACACCATATATTTT. It translates to CASSYGKGHSGNTIYF. V and J are TRBV6-6 and TRBJ1-3; D not certain. V dropped 2 bases and J dropped 0 bases, with 11 bases sitting between them. CDR3 length equals 16 residues. The germline V gene encodes CDR1 MNHNY and CDR2 SVGAGI (reference sequence).

The chain has TRBV25-1 and TRBJ2-3, with D uncertain. Trimming stripped 4 bases from V and 3 bases from J, with 5 bases between. CDR3 size: 12 residues. Per germline, CDR1 MGHDK and CDR2 SYGVNS. CDR3 bases: TGTGCCAGCAGTGGCCGGACAGATACGCAGTATTTT. Its translation: CASSGRTDTQYF.

Comments on this clone: Other nucleotide sequences from this sample produce the same CDR3. The J gene is TRBJ2-1, the V gene TRBV7-9, with TRBD1 matching 7 bases. Germline V gene data show CDR1 as SEHNR and CDR2 as FQNEAQ (reference sequence). V trimming: 1 base; J trimming: 3 bases; junction bases outside the gene matches: 3. This CDR3 region has 15 residues. Here the CDR3 reads CASSLVRGLYNEQFF. CDR3 DNA: TGTGCCAGCAGCTTAGTTAGGGGGCTCTACAATGAGCAGTTCTTC. Full variable domain (remainder filled in from reference TRBV7-9 and TRBJ2-1): DTGVSQNPRHKITKRGQNVTFRCDPISEHNRLYWYRQTLGQGPEFLTYFQNEAQLEKSRLLSDRFSAERPKGSFSTLEIQRTEQGDSAMYLCASSLVRGLYNEQFFGPGTRLTVL.

This rearrangement joins TRBV10-3 to TRBJ2-7, with 9 bases matching TRBD1. There are 16 residues in the CDR3. Germline lookup yields CDR1 ENHRY and CDR2 SYGVKD. The V segment lost 4 bases and the J segment 2 bases; nucleotides outside the gene matches: 9. The CDR3: CAISVTNRDRAYEQYF. The CDR3 DNA reads TGTGCCATCAGTGTTACGAACCGGGACAGGGCCTACGAGCAGTACTTC.

The CDR3: CASSFLGSPGDTQYF. The CDR3 DNA reads as TGTGCCAGCAGCTTCCTCGGCTCGCCCGGAGATACGCAGTATTTT. The chain links TRBV9 to TRBJ2-3; D gene uncertain. The CDR3 totals 15 residues. Per germline, CDR1 SGDLS and CDR2 YYNGEE. V lost 4 bases to trimming and J lost 5 bases, with 17 bases between them.

The CDR3 loop reads CASTIHLNREAGELFF. The DNA for the CDR3 is TGTGCCAGTACGATACACTTAAACAGGGAAGCCGGGGAGCTGTTTTTT. The chain employs TRBV19 and TRBJ2-2, with D perhaps TRBD1 (6 bases). Trimming cost V 7 bases and J 6 bases, with 21 bases left between them. The CDR3 is 16 residues long. Germline V gene sequence: CDR1 LNHDA, CDR2 SQIVND (reference sequence).

Here the CDR3 DNA reads TGCGCCAGCAGCTTGGACGACAGGGGGTGGGAGACCCAGTACTTC. Its protein is CASSLDDRGWETQYF. The V call is TRBV5-1, the J call TRBJ2-5, with 9 bases aligning to TRBD1. This CDR3 has 15 amino acids. With 0 bases clipped from V and 5 bases from J, the junction kept 5 bases outside the gene matches. Germline values: CDR1 SGHRS, CDR2 YFSETQ.

The chain links TRBV7-9 to TRBJ2-7, with D tentatively TRBD2 (6 bases). The V gene lost 8 bases and the J gene lost 0 bases, with 11 bases spanning the gap. CDR1 is SEHNR and CDR2 is FQNEAQ in the germline V gene (reference sequence). The CDR3 sequence is 13 residues long. The CDR3 sequence: CASQNGGSYEQYF. The CDR3 DNA is TGTGCCAGCCAGAACGGGGGCTCCTACGAGCAGTACTTC.

This chain joins TRBV13 and TRBJ2-1; 7 nucleotides line up with TRBD1. The CDR3 is made up of 14 amino acids. V lost 4 bases, J lost 5 bases, and 5 bases stayed unmatched. Germline V gene sequence: CDR1 PRHDT, CDR2 FYEKMQ (reference sequence). CDR3 region: CASSWSGQNNEQFF. The CDR3 region has the DNA TGTGCCAGCAGCTGGTCGGGACAGAACAATGAGCAGTTCTTC.

The chain is built from TRBV9 and TRBJ2-3; D is uncertain. The ends were cut back, 0 bases at V and 2 bases at J, with 7 bases in the middle. The CDR3 totals 14 residues. The germline V gene encodes CDR1 SGDLS and CDR2 YYNGEE. The CDR3 here is CASSVETATDTQYF. In nucleotides, the CDR3 is TGTGCCAGCAGCGTAGAAACCGCCACAGATACGCAGTATTTT.

As regards this clone: Different DNA sequences within this sample yield the same CDR3. The chain combines TRBV6-5 with TRBJ2-7; TRBD1 matches 9 bases. Germline V gene data show CDR1 as MNHEY and CDR2 as SVGAGI. The CDR3 spans 14 residues. The V gene end was trimmed by 2 bases and the J gene end by 6 bases; junction bases not matched to a gene: 5. DNA for the CDR3: TGTGCCAGCAGTTACGGAACAGGGGGCTCCGAGCAGTACTTC. It translates to CASSYGTGGSEQYF.

This chain uses TRBV19 with TRBJ1-5; 10 bases fit TRBD1. The V segment lost 5 bases and the J segment 6 bases; nucleotides outside the gene matches: 10. Germline CDR1 is LNHDA and CDR2 is SQIVND (reference sequence). This CDR3 has 16 residues. CDR3 residues: CASSDRDRGSSQPQHF. The DNA for the CDR3 is TGTGCCAGTAGTGACCGGGACAGGGGTTCGTCTCAGCCCCAGCATTTT.

This clone was observed a single time. The chain couples TRBV27 to TRBJ2-7; tentatively, D is TRBD1 (6 bases). Germline V lookup: CDR1 MNHEY, CDR2 SMNVEV (reference sequence). V dropped 8 bases and J dropped 2 bases, with 13 bases sitting between them. The CDR3 is made up of 13 amino acids. The CDR3 DNA reads as TGTGCCAGCGCGCAGGGGAGTGCCTACGAGCAGTACTTC. Translation: CASAQGSAYEQYF.

The count of this clone is one. The V gene is TRBV2, the J gene TRBJ2-1, with TRBD2 matching over 12 bases. Per germline, CDR1 SNHLY and CDR2 FYNNEI. V shed 4 bases, J shed 7 bases, and the junction held 11 bases outside the gene matches. The CDR3 has 17 amino acids. This CDR3 is CASSGRPGLAGQNEQFF. DNA of the CDR3: TGTGCCAGCAGTGGAAGACCGGGACTAGCGGGCCAAAATGAGCAGTTCTTC. The full variable domain, with the rest looked up from reference TRBV2 and TRBJ2-1, is EPEVTQTPSHQVTQMGQEVILRCVPISNHLYFYWYRQILGQKVEFLVSFYNNEISEKSEIFDDQFSVERPDGSNFTLKIRSTKLEDSAMYFCASSGRPGLAGQNEQFFGPGTRLTVL.

V usage is TRBV2 and J usage is TRBJ1-1; the D gene is possibly TRBD1 (6 bases). Trimming took off 6 bases at V and 1 base at J, with 15 bases between the two ends. Germline V gene sequence: CDR1 SNHLY, CDR2 FYNNEI. CDR3 length: 15 amino acids. CDR3 coding DNA: TGTGCCAGCAGCGGAACCACAGGGAGGAACACTGAAGCTTTCTTT. This encodes CASSGTTGRNTEAFF.

The chain carries TRBV2 and TRBJ2-7, with D possibly called TRBD1 or TRBD2 (5 bases each). CDR3 length: 15 residues. CDR1 SNHLY and CDR2 FYNNEI come from the germline V gene. V lost 2 bases, J lost 1 base, and 12 bases lay in between. In DNA, the CDR3 is TGTGCCAGCAGTGAACGGGGCCCCCAGTCCTACGAGCAGTACTTC. Translating gives CASSERGPQSYEQYF.

The V gene is TRBV7-9, the J gene TRBJ2-7, with D perhaps TRBD1 (5 bases). Germline V gene data show CDR1 as SEHNR and CDR2 as FQNEAQ (reference sequence). V lost 1 base and J 3 bases, leaving 16 bases between the germline ends. CDR3 length: 16 residues. DNA for the CDR3: TGTGCCAGCAGCTTAGGGTTCGGCGACAGAAACTACGAGCAGTACTTC. Encoded protein: CASSLGFGDRNYEQYF.